One and the same sample provided the 21 T cell receptor beta chains below, sequenced in a study of identical twins. TCRdb reprocessed the 5' RACE reads with MiXCR, giving one entry per CDR3 protein. The sample carries under 400,000 distinct CDR3 sequences, 9% to 10% recorded once. Sequenced sample: naive T cells sorted from blood. The receptor source for this set is a woman aged 50 to 60 in good health.

This rearrangement joins TRBV5-1 to TRBJ1-4; 9 bases agree with TRBD1. Germline V gives CDR1 SGHRS, CDR2 YFSETQ. Trimming removed 3 bases from V and 2 bases from J; junction bases left unmatched: 5. The CDR3 runs to 16 residues. CDR3 nucleotides: TGCGCCAGCAGCTCAGGACAGGGGTTGACTAATGAAAAACTGTTTTTT. As protein: CASSSGQGLTNEKLFF.

The chain employs TRBV7-8 and TRBJ2-4, with TRBD1 matching over 8 bases. V shed 3 bases and J 1 base; nucleotides not matched to a gene: 5. CDR1 is SGHVS and CDR2 is FQNEAQ in the germline V gene. This CDR3 spans 16 amino acids. The CDR3 DNA reads TGTGCCAGCAGCTTTACAGGACAGGGTGCCAAAAACATTCAGTACTTC. Encoded protein: CASSFTGQGAKNIQYF.

This clonotype turned up a few times. The chain joins TRBV27 to TRBJ2-7, with 8 bases identical to TRBD1. V shed 6 bases, J shed 5 bases, and the junction held 9 bases outside the gene matches. Germline V gives CDR1 MNHEY, CDR2 SMNVEV (reference sequence). The CDR3 runs 14 residues. The CDR3 loop reads CASSLPGTGNEQYF. The DNA of the CDR3 is TGTGCCAGCAGCCTCCCCGGGACAGGTAACGAGCAGTACTTC.

CDR3 in amino acids: CASSLEIFGTGELFF. Written as DNA, the CDR3 is TGTGCCAGCAGTTTAGAAATATTCGGCACCGGGGAGCTGTTTTTT. This chain uses TRBV25-1 with TRBJ2-2, with no clear D. V lost 5 bases to trimming and J lost 4 bases, with 14 bases between them. The CDR3 is made up of 15 amino acids. CDR1 and CDR2 from the germline V gene are MGHDK and SYGVNS.

In this sample, this clonotype turned up a few times. The J gene is TRBJ1-2, the V gene TRBV12-3 or TRBV12-4, with D hard to call. V gave up 3 bases and J gave up 3 bases, with 14 bases separating them. The CDR3 runs to 15 residues. The CDR3 region has the DNA TGTGCCAGCAGTTTGAATCCGCCTGACCACTATGGCTACACCTTC. Its translation: CASSLNPPDHYGYTF.

This clonotype was counted only a few times. The chain carries TRBV12-5 and TRBJ2-7; D is unclear. This CDR3 spans 16 amino acids. Trimming took off 5 bases at V and 2 bases at J, with 19 bases between the two ends. Germline V gene sequence: CDR1 LGHNT, CDR2 FRNRAP. Here the CDR3 reads CASGGSREDLAYEQYV. CDR3 nucleotides: TGTGCTAGTGGTGGATCTAGAGAGGATCTAGCCTACGAGCAGTACGTC.

In its sample, this clonotype was seen a few times. J is TRBJ2-1 and V is TRBV15, with 10 bases lining up with TRBD2. Trimming cost V 1 base and J 8 bases; bases outside gene matches: 8. Germline V CDR1 and CDR2: LNHNV, YYDKDF (reference sequence). The CDR3 sequence is 16 residues long. The CDR3 DNA reads TGTGCCACCAGCAGAGGGGCTAGCGGGAGAATCCATGAGCAGTTCTTC. This sequence encodes CATSRGASGRIHEQFF. Variable domain in full (rest from reference TRBV15 and TRBJ2-1): DAMVIQNPRYQVTQFGKPVTLSCSQTLNHNVMYWYQQKSSQAPKLLFHYYDKDFNNEADTPDNFQSRRPNTSFCFLDIRSPGLGDTAMYLCATSRGASGRIHEQFFGPGTRLTVL.

The gene calls are TRBV5-1 and TRBJ2-5, with D possibly matching TRBD2 (6 bases). CDR3 size: 15 residues. Trimming left V 4 bases short and J 6 bases short, with 19 bases between. CDR1 SGHRS and CDR2 YFSETQ come from the germline V gene. The CDR3 sequence is CASSLQAGRGKTQYF. The CDR3 coding sequence is TGCGCCAGCAGCCTCCAAGCGGGCCGGGGGAAGACCCAGTACTTC.

The genes are TRBV3-1 and TRBJ2-1, with 10 positions matching TRBD2. The V gene's germline CDR1 is LGHDT and CDR2 YNNKEL (reference sequence). Germline trimming cut 8 bases from V and 6 bases from J; bases unmatched to any gene: 4. The CDR3 has 13 residues. CDR3 sequence: CASGTSVVNEQFF. The CDR3 bases are TGTGCCAGCGGGACTAGCGTGGTCAATGAGCAGTTCTTC.

In regard to this clonotype: The junction differs from germline at one of its ends, possibly a read error. The chain has TRBV27 and TRBJ1-1, with a weak D call TRBD1 (5 bases). This CDR3 region has 13 residues. Per the germline V gene, CDR1 is MNHEY and CDR2 is SMNVEV (reference sequence). This chain's CDR3 is CAISLWDRREAFF. CDR3 DNA sequence: TGTGCCATCAGTTTATGGGACCGACGTGAAGCTTTCTTT.

This clonotype was picked up a small number of times. The chain links TRBV29-1 to TRBJ2-1; D remains unclear. V lost 4 bases, J lost 9 bases, and 7 bases lay in between. CDR3 length: 10 amino acids. CDR1 and CDR2 from the germline V gene are SQVTM and ANQGSEA. The CDR3 region has the DNA TGCAGCGTTGTTTGGACTGAGCAGTTCTTC. Protein: CSVVWTEQFF.

The CDR3 loop is CASSLWSGNEQFF. The CDR3 DNA reads as TGCGCCAGCAGCTTATGGTCGGGCAATGAGCAGTTCTTC. V is TRBV5-1 and J is TRBJ2-1; no clear D. The CDR3 contains 13 residues. V gave up 2 bases and J gave up 6 bases, with 9 bases separating them. In germline, CDR1 is SGHRS, CDR2 YFSETQ.

This chain links TRBV30 with TRBJ2-1; 10 nucleotides agree with TRBD2. CDR3 length: 12 amino acids. The germline V gene has CDR1 GTSNPN and CDR2 SVGIG (reference sequence). After removal of 5 bases from V and 8 bases from J, the junction contained 3 bases not matched to a gene. The CDR3 sequence is CAWGLAGDEQFF. The CDR3 nucleotides read TGTGCCTGGGGCCTAGCGGGAGATGAGCAGTTCTTC.

This clonotype was picked up many times. This sequence joins TRBV19 and TRBJ2-1, with a possible D match to TRBD2 (5 bases). The CDR3 has 11 residues. Per germline, CDR1 LNHDA and CDR2 SQIVND (reference sequence). Deletions cut 7 bases from V and 9 bases from J, with 10 bases between. The CDR3 is CASNRGGEQFF. In DNA form, the CDR3 reads TGTGCCAGTAATAGAGGAGGTGAGCAGTTCTTC.

This clonotype was counted a few times. The V gene is TRBV6-5, the J gene TRBJ2-1, with 9 positions matching TRBD2. V shed 7 bases and J 8 bases; nucleotides not matched to a gene: 9. This CDR3 is 14 amino acids long. The germline CDR1 and CDR2 sequences are MNHEY and SVGAGI. DNA for the CDR3: TGTGCCAGCACTTTGGGGACTAGCAGAGATGAGCAGTTCTTC. Translated: CASTLGTSRDEQFF.

This clonotype was recorded a few times. V gene TRBV19 combines with J gene TRBJ2-1, with D possibly being TRBD2 (5 bases). Looked up from germline, CDR1 is LNHDA and CDR2 is SQIVND (reference sequence). The germline V and J ends were trimmed by 4 bases and 4 bases, with 17 bases remaining between them. The CDR3 covers 16 residues. CDR3: CASSSSFARRYNEQFF. The CDR3 DNA reads as TGTGCCAGTAGTAGTTCGTTTGCGAGGAGGTACAATGAGCAGTTCTTC.

This clonotype has ten or more counts. DNA for the CDR3: TGTGCCACCAGCCTCGCCTTTTCACCCCTCCACTTT. This sequence encodes CATSLAFSPLHF. The V and J genes are TRBV15 and TRBJ1-6; no definite D call. Germline values: CDR1 LNHNV, CDR2 YYDKDF (reference sequence). Trimming took 5 bases from V and 9 from J, leaving 8 bases between them. The CDR3 spans 12 residues.

This clonotype appeared a few times. The chain employs TRBV12-3 or TRBV12-4 and TRBJ2-6, with D perhaps matching TRBD2 (6 bases). V was shortened by 6 bases and J by 2 bases, with 20 bases between the two germline ends. The CDR3 consists of 18 residues. CDR3 sequence (DNA): TGTGCCAGCAGCTCCCGTAGGGGACTTAATCCTGGGGCCAACGTCCTGACTTTC. Amino acid sequence: CASSSRRGLNPGANVLTF.

This clonotype was found a few times. This chain connects TRBV20-1 to TRBJ2-2, with 11 bases that match TRBD1. From germline, CDR1 is DFQATT and CDR2 SNEGSKA (reference sequence). CDR3 length equals 15 residues. J gave up 6 bases and V 5 bases, and 8 bases lay outside the gene matches. CDR3 loop: CSAALGQGAPGELFF. Written as DNA, the CDR3 is TGCAGTGCTGCATTAGGACAGGGGGCGCCCGGGGAGCTGTTTTTT.

This clonotype has a count of ten or more. The V and J genes are TRBV29-1 and TRBJ1-2; D may be TRBD1 (5 bases). CDR1 is SQVTM, CDR2 ANQGSEA, per germline. This CDR3 region has 11 residues. V was pared by 6 bases and J by 7 bases, with 12 bases between. The CDR3: CSVQGEGGYTF. The CDR3 DNA reads as TGCAGCGTGCAGGGTGAAGGTGGCTACACCTTC.

This clonotype has at least ten counts. The rearrangement joins TRBV6-5 to TRBJ2-2, with unresolved D. The CDR3 runs to 15 residues. From germline, CDR1 is MNHEY and CDR2 SVGAGI. The germline V and J ends were trimmed by 0 bases and 1 base, with 6 bases remaining between them. CDR3 amino acids: CASSYSRGNTGELFF. The CDR3 DNA sequence: TGTGCCAGCAGTTACTCTCGCGGGAACACCGGGGAGCTGTTTTTT.